This entry features one T cell receptor (beta chain) sequence. Its antigen is undetermined. The germline CDR1 and CDR2 sequences are SGHAT and FQNNGV. The length of the CDR3 is 12 residues. V was clipped by 5 bases and J by 11 bases; unmatched bases: 7. The data derive from a study of CD8+ T cells in alopecia areata. Study-level findings and limits: Scalp samples also contribute reads from the resident alphabeta T cells found in normal skin. Patients shared TCRs less clearly than mice did, possibly for HLA-related reasons.

Cell sorting was applied to PBMCs, and CD4+ and CD8+ T cells were collected. RNA, once extracted, was reverse transcribed into cDNA for use as the sequencing template. TCRdb's table, derived via immunoSEQ multiplex PCR, lists solely in-frame clones and lacks some. The sample has around 190,000 clones, just over 55% seen once; the top ten hold around 5.1%. The receptor's source is a human donor in good health. The sequencing sample was made of CD8+ T cells sorted from blood. The V gene is TRBV11-2, the J gene TRBJ1-1; TRBD1 matches 8 bases. CDR3 DNA: TGTGCCAGCAGCCCGACAGGGGCGGAGGCTTTCTTT. Translated: CASSPTGAEAFF.